This T cell receptor beta chain was sequenced during a study of tumor and adjacent non-tumor tissue in lung cancer. Study summary: There were around eleven adenocarcinoma, 2 squamous cell carcinoma and 1 small cell lung cancer cases.

CDR1 and CDR2 (germline): MDHEN, SYDVKM. The CDR3 contains 15 residues. V shed 5 bases and J shed 4 bases, with 18 bases lying between them. No cell sorting was done before RNA was extracted from the tissue. Between August and November 2014, newly diagnosed, chemotherapy-naive lung cancer patients underwent thoracic surgery in China. Points on this clonotype: Antigen: not known.

A modified ARM-PCR protocol with three rounds of nested PCR amplified TCRbeta. TCRdb re-derived calls from the multiplex PCR reads in MiXCR, one entry per CDR3 protein. The table shows about 200,000 distinct CDR3 sequences, with 60% to 75% occurring only once. General study points: Top 100 clones took a larger repertoire share in normal lung. Tumor tissue had significantly higher TCR diversity than normal lung.

Material: lung tumor tissue. The origin of this receptor is a man aged 55 to 70 with non-small cell lung cancer. The V gene is TRBV28, the J gene TRBJ2-7; the D gene is possibly TRBD2 (6 bases). CDR3 sequence reads: CASSPGLILSYEQYF. CDR3 DNA: TGTGCCAGCAGTCCCGGACTAATTCTTTCTTACGAGCAGTACTTC.